The rows below give T cell receptor beta chains drawn from one sample of a study of tumor-infiltrating lymphocytes in primary liver carcinoma. A single record per CDR3 protein comes from TCRdb applying MiXCR to the multiplex PCR reads. This table holds about 50,000 distinct CDR3 sequences, around 82% found once. The specimen sequenced was liver tumor tissue from sampling region 5. These receptors originate from a man aged 35 to 55 with primary liver carcinoma and hepatitis B virus infection. The CDR3 runs from the conserved cysteine through the conserved F or W. A D gene is named only where the DNA matches it firmly. Clone size is given for some rows only: seen once, a few or many times, or a class if the clone is expanded.

j_gene	abundance	v_gene	d_gene	CDR3aa	CDR3nt
TRBJ2-1	-	TRBV19	-	CASSIVSGGHNEQFF	TGTGCCAGTAGTATAGTTAGTGGGGGCCACAATGAGCAGTTCTTC
TRBJ2-5	-	TRBV18	TRBD2	CASSPAAGEIQYF	TGTGCCAGCTCACCGGCAGCGGGAGAGATCCAGTACTTC
TRBJ2-3	-	TRBV4-3	TRBD1	CASIRRQGGTDTQYF	TGCGCCAGCATCCGCCGACAGGGCGGAACAGATACGCAGTATTTT
TRBJ2-7	-	TRBV11-3	-	CVSIHGEGDYEQYF	TGTGTCAGCATCCATGGAGAAGGGGACTACGAGCAGTACTTC
TRBJ1-2	-	TRBV29-1	TRBD1	CSVEKSHGDRDYCYTF	TGCAGCGTTGAAAAAAGTCATGGGGACAGGGACTATTGCTACACCTTC
TRBJ2-2	-	TRBV18	-	CASSLSLGPGSGELFF	TGTGCCAGCTCACTCTCACTGGGCCCCGGGAGTGGGGAGCTGTTTTTT
TRBJ2-4	-	TRBV11-2	-	CASITSAIAKNTQYF	TGTGCCAGCATCACTTCGGCGATAGCCAAAAACACTCAGTACTTC
TRBJ2-7	-	TRBV6-2/TRBV6-3	-	CTSSRYSTLYEQYF	TGTACCAGCAGTCGCTACTCGACGCTCTACGAGCAGTACTTC
TRBJ2-2	-	TRBV12-3/TRBV12-4	-	CASTPRTGELFF	TGTGCCAGCACTCCGCGGACCGGGGAGCTGTTTTTT
TRBJ2-1	-	TRBV20-1	TRBD2	CSARLAGAGNEQFF	TGCAGTGCTAGGTTAGCGGGAGCGGGGAATGAGCAGTTCTTC
TRBJ1-1	many	TRBV28	-	CASSLRELAEAFF	TGTGCCAGCAGTTTACGGGAATTGGCTGAAGCTTTCTTT
TRBJ2-1	-	TRBV6-4	-	CASNETGSSYNEQFF	TGTGCCAGCAATGAGACTGGAAGCTCCTACAATGAGCAATTCTTC
TRBJ1-1	-	TRBV11-1	-	CASSWSARRSIEAFF	TGTGCCAGCAGCTGGTCGGCCAGGAGGAGCATTGAAGCTTTCTTT
TRBJ2-7	-	TRBV4-2	-	CASSQDKWSGYEQYF	TGTGCCAGTAGCCAAGATAAGTGGAGTGGCTACGAGCAGTACTTC
TRBJ2-1	-	TRBV29-1	TRBD2	CSVALMAGDYSEQFF	TGCAGCGTGGCTTTGATGGCGGGGGATTACAGTGAGCAGTTCTTC
TRBJ2-6	once	TRBV6-2/TRBV6-3	TRBD2	CVSNSGGPSQTF	TGTGTCAGTAATTCGGGGGGGCCCTCTCAGACTTTC
TRBJ2-2	-	TRBV6-1	-	CASSVRPHGTGELFF	TGTGCCAGCAGTGTTAGGCCTCATGGGACCGGTGAGCTGTTTTTT
TRBJ2-3	-	TRBV6-5	TRBD2	CASSLSTGGLYTQYF	TGTGCCAGCAGTCTCTCGACGGGAGGGTTGTATACGCAGTATTTT
TRBJ2-7	once	TRBV5-6	TRBD1	CASSLGTGYYKQYF	TGTGCCAGTAGCTTGGGGACAGGATACTACAAGCAGTACTTC
TRBJ2-3	once	TRBV5-4	-	CASGVNWATEHRYAVF	TGTGCCAGCGGCGTAAACTGGGCCACCGAGCACAGATACGCAGTATTT
TRBJ2-7	-	TRBV29-1	-	CSVGGGIDLRAVF	-
TRBJ1-4	-	TRBV7-8	TRBD1	CASSLEAYRGLFF	TGTGCCAGCAGCCTAGAGGCCTACAGGGGGCTGTTTTTT
TRBJ2-1	many	TRBV7-3	-	CASSLPGIVNEQFF	TGTGCCAGCAGCTTACCGGGTATCGTAAATGAGCAGTTCTTC
TRBJ1-6	once	TRBV11-2	TRBD1	CDSSLHRGLSPLHF	TGTGACAGTAGCTTACACAGGGGACTTTCACCCCTCCACTTT
TRBJ1-3	-	TRBV6-6	-	CACSAGNTVYF	TGTGCCTGCTCGGCTGGAAACACCGTATATTTT
TRBJ1-1	-	TRBV18	TRBD1	CASSRTGTEAFF	TGTGCCAGCTCACGGACAGGGACCGAAGCTTTCTTT
TRBJ2-3	-	TRBV30	TRBD2	CAWSRTSGSSCTQYF	TGTGCCTGGAGTAGGACTAGCGGGAGTTCATGTACACAGTATTTT
TRBJ2-5	-	TRBV29-1	TRBD2	CSVRQAGRETRYF	TGCAGCGTTCGACAAGCGGGACGAGAGACCCGGTACTTC
TRBJ1-4	-	TRBV6-1	-	CASSEAGVATNEKPFF	TGTGCCAGCAGTGAAGCGGGGGTCGCAACTAATGAAAAACCGTTTTTT
TRBJ2-7	-	TRBV4-2	-	CASNQDKGSGYELYF	TGTGCCAGCAACCAAGATAAGGGGAGCGGCTACGAGCTGTATTTC
TRBJ2-7	many	TRBV2	-	CASSQAGTFYEQYF	TGTGCCAGCAGTCAAGCGGGCACTTTCTACGAGCAGTACTTC
TRBJ2-7	-	TRBV11-2	-	CASSLRWTDENEQYF	TGTGCCAGCAGTTTACGATGGACAGACGAAAACGAGCAGTACTTC
TRBJ2-7	-	TRBV11-3	TRBD1	CGTRQGVVSYEQYF	TGTGGCACTCGACAGGGGGTGGTTTCCTACGAGCAGTACTTC
TRBJ2-1	-	TRBV28	-	CASCRSWRGGDYNEQFF	TGTGCCAGCTGCCGGAGCTGGAGGGGGGGGGACTACAATGAGCAGTTCTTC
TRBJ2-1	-	TRBV29-1	-	CSAPDGGRAGEQFF	TGTAGCGCCCCGGATGGCGGCCGGGCAGGAGAGCAGTTCTTC
TRBJ2-1	few	TRBV28	TRBD2	CTSSLAGLAGLSSYNEQFF	TGTACCAGCAGTCTTGCGGGACTAGCGGGATTGAGCTCCTACAATGAGCAGTTCTTC
TRBJ2-3	many	TRBV6-4	TRBD1	CASSDSQGADTQYF	TGTGCCAGCAGTGACTCGCAGGGGGCAGATACGCAGTATTTT
TRBJ2-2	-	TRBV5-1	TRBD2	CASNFETSGRNTGELFF	TGCGCCAGCAACTTCGAAACTAGCGGGAGGAACACCGGGGAGCTGTTCTTT
TRBJ2-5	-	TRBV5-1	-	CASSPRAKRETQYF	TGCGCCAGCAGCCCCCGTGCCAAGAGAGAGACCCAGTACTTC
TRBJ1-3	-	TRBV11-2	TRBD1	CASSLRDRGDIIYF	TGTGCAAGCAGCTTAAGGGACAGGGGAGACATCATATATTTT
TRBJ2-2	-	TRBV11-1	TRBD2	CVSSIGPSGELFF	TGTGTCAGCAGCATAGGGCCTAGCGGGGAGCTGTTTTTC
TRBJ2-1	-	TRBV11-1	TRBD2	CASPRGLAGVGEQFF	TGTGCCAGCCCCCGGGGACTAGCGGGAGTCGGGGAGCAGTTCTTC
TRBJ2-1	-	TRBV10-3	-	CVISPTIQSHNEQFF	TGTGTCATCAGCCCGACTATCCAATCCCACAATGAGCAGTTCTTC
TRBJ1-1	once	TRBV7-9	TRBD1	CASSLHKGTFRGTEAFF	TGTGCCAGCAGCTTACATAAGGGGACGTTCAGGGGGACTGAAGCTTTCTTC
TRBJ2-7	-	TRBV4-3	TRBD2	CASSQDWASGYEQYF	TGCGCCAGCAGCCAAGATTGGGCTAGCGGCTATGAGCAGTACTTC
TRBJ2-7	-	TRBV6-5	-	CASRLAGTGSYEQYF	TGTGCCAGCAGACTAGCGGGGACAGGGTCCTACGAGCAGTACTTC
TRBJ2-7	-	TRBV29-1	TRBD2	CSVQSRGGCGQYF	TGCAGCGTTCAATCGAGGGGAGGGTGCGGGCAATACTTC
TRBJ2-1	-	TRBV4-2	TRBD1	CASSHTGGQGRNEQFF	TGTGCCAGCAGCCACACCGGGGGACAGGGGAGAAATGAGCAGTTCTTC
TRBJ1-2	medium-sized	TRBV6-6	TRBD1	CASSSDDGTGYGYTF	TGTGCCAGCAGTTCCGACGACGGGACAGGCTATGGCTACACCTTC
TRBJ2-1	-	TRBV28	-	CASSSSQRGKHEQFF	TGTGCCAGCAGTTCCTCTCAGAGGGGAAAGCATGAGCAGTTTTTC
TRBJ1-1	-	TRBV14	-	CALSPRLGVGTEAFF	TGTGCCTTAAGCCCCAGACTTGGGGTAGGCACTGAAGCTTTCTTT
TRBJ2-7	-	TRBV5-1	-	CASSRKEREENVQYF	TGCGCCAGCAGCCGTAAGGAGAGGGAGGAGAACGTGCAGTACTTC
TRBJ2-5	-	TRBV10-2	-	CASSTGLPAAQETQYF	TGCGCCAGCAGTACCGGGTTACCAGCAGCCCAAGAGACCCAGTATTTC
TRBJ1-5	-	TRBV11-2	-	CASSLVGVTGTNQSQHF	TGTGCCAGCAGCCTAGTAGGGGTAACAGGGACCAATCAGTCCCAGCATTTT
TRBJ2-7	-	TRBV11-2	-	CASRRKRSYEQYF	TGTGCAAGCAGGAGAAAGCGATCCTACGAGCAGTACTTC
TRBJ2-7	once	TRBV28	-	CASSLQGSVGQYF	TGTGCCAGCAGTTTACAGGGGTCCGTTGGGCAGTACTTC
TRBJ2-7	medium-sized	TRBV4-1	TRBD1	CASSQGQGPAYEQYF	TGCGCCAGCAGCCAAGGACAGGGGCCCGCCTACGAGCAGTACTTC
TRBJ2-7	-	TRBV5-4	-	CVSSLQWLDMQYF	TGTGTCAGCAGCTTACAGTGGCTGGACATGCAGTACTTC
TRBJ2-7	-	TRBV6-6	TRBD1	CASSPGLNRGQKYEYF	TGTGCCAGCAGCCCTGGACTAAACAGGGGGCAGAAGTACGAGTACTTC